The clone carrying this T cell receptor (beta chain) showed up just once. Negative isolation was used for CD8+ and CD4+ T cells, and FACS enrichment was applied to TEMRA cells. Reverse transcription of roughly 0.5 to 1 ug RNA was performed with random hexamers. Each CDR3 protein is one row after TCRdb ran MiXCR on the immunoSEQ multiplex PCR reads. The sample lists approximately 140,000 distinct CDR3 sequences, roughly 80% occurring once. The sample originates from a study of CD8 T cells in Susac syndrome. This receptor was taken from a human donor with multiple sclerosis. The sequenced sample was CD8+ T cells from PBMCs.

CDR3 protein: CSASGLLSYEQYF. CDR3 nucleotide sequence: TGCAGTGCTAGCGGGCTCCTCTCCTACGAGCAGTACTTC. The V gene is TRBV20-1, the J gene TRBJ2-7; D remains unclear. Germline assignment: CDR1 DFQATT and CDR2 SNEGSKA (reference sequence). This CDR3 region has 13 residues. V dropped 3 bases and J dropped 0 bases, with 9 bases sitting between them.